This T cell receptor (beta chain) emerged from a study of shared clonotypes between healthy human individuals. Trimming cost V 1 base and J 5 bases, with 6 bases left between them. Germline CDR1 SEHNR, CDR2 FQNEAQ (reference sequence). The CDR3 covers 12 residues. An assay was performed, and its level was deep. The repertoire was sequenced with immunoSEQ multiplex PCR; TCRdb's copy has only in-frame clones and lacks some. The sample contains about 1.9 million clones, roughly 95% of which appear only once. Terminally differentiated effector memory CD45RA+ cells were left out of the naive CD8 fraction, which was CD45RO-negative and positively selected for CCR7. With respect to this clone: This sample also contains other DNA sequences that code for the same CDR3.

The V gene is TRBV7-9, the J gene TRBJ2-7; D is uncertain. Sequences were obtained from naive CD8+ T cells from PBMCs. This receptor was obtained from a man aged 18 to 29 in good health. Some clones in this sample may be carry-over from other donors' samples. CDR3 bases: TGTGCCAGCAGCTTAGGTCCCAACGAGCAGTACTTC. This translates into CASSLGPNEQYF.